The present entry profiles one T cell receptor beta chain with its context. This entry comes from a study of blood T cell repertoires in COVID-19. This table comes from immunoSEQ multiplex PCR, and its TCRdb copy is limited to in-frame clones, with some not included. The table lists approximately 230,000 clones, roughly four fifths of them singletons. Input material: peripheral blood. The source of this sequence is an older man with acute or convalescent COVID-19.

CDR3: CAISDQGGNTIYF. DNA for the CDR3: TGTGCCATCAGTGATCAGGGAGGAAACACCATATATTTT. V is TRBV10-3 and J is TRBJ1-3; possibly TRBD1 for D (5 bases). The CDR3 runs to 13 residues. Per the germline V gene, CDR1 is ENHRY and CDR2 is SYGVKD. V was clipped by 3 bases and J by 4 bases, with 7 bases between them.